The rows below give T cell receptor beta chains drawn from one sample of a study of blood T cells in healthy people across ages. TCRdb processed the 5' RACE reads anew with MiXCR; each CDR3 protein has one entry. The top ten hold over 30% of the sample, which has about 640,000 distinct CDR3 sequences, roughly 50% seen once. Sample: blood. These receptors came from a man in his sixties in good health. Each CDR3 is given with its conserved first and last residue. D genes are given only for firm matches. Not all rows give a size; the values are once, few, many and, for expanded clones, a class.

>TRBD1|TRBV7-2|16|TRBJ1-2|.
CASSRTGGVRNYGYTF
TGTGCCAGCAGCCGGACAGGGGGCGTCCGTAACTATGGCTACACCTTC
>.|TRBV2|14|TRBJ2-1|.
CASSFAANYNEQFF
TGTGCCAGCAGCTTCGCGGCAAACTACAATGAGCAGTTCTTC
>.|TRBV6-5|15|TRBJ2-7|.
CASTPSRDTSYEQYF
TGTGCCAGCACGCCCAGCCGGGACACCTCCTACGAGCAGTACTTC
>.|TRBV18|15|TRBJ2-2|.
CASSPPGMNTGELFF
TGTGCCAGCTCACCGCCAGGGATGAACACCGGGGAGCTGTTTTTT
>.|TRBV28|15|TRBJ2-7|.
CASSPTYSGSYEQYF
TGTGCCAGCAGCCCTACATACTCCGGGAGTTACGAGCAGTACTTC
>TRBD2|TRBV4-1|15|TRBJ2-7|.
CASSQGLAVSDEQYF
TGCGCCAGCAGCCAAGGACTAGCGGTATCCGACGAGCAGTACTTC
>.|TRBV21-1|14|TRBJ1-2|few
CASSKNRDDYGYTF
TGTGCCAGCAGCAAAAACCGGGACGACTATGGCTACACCTTC
>.|TRBV6-6|11|TRBJ2-1|few
CASSRANEQFF
TGTGCCAGCAGTCGGGCCAATGAGCAGTTCTTC
>TRBD1|TRBV5-1|14|TRBJ1-1|.
CASRVPGQAPEAFF
TGCGCCAGCAGGGTTCCGGGACAGGCGCCTGAAGCTTTCTTT
>.|TRBV7-9|16|TRBJ1-4|.
CASSPTPGGVNEKLFF
TGTGCCAGCAGCCCCACCCCGGGCGGCGTAAATGAAAAACTGTTTTTT
>.|TRBV5-1|13|TRBJ2-2|.
CASRPTPTGELFF
TGCGCCAGCCGACCTACCCCCACCGGGGAGCTGTTTTTT
>.|TRBV9|14|TRBJ1-2|.
CASSVGDPTYGYTF
TGTGCCAGCAGCGTAGGGGACCCGACCTATGGCTACACCTTC
>TRBD2|TRBV5-1|16|TRBJ2-3|.
CASSLALAGARDAQYF
TGCGCCAGCAGCTTGGCACTAGCGGGGGCCCGAGATGCGCAGTATTTT
>.|TRBV6-2/TRBV6-3|15|TRBJ2-4|.
CASSYSTDRGRIQYF
TGTGCCAGCAGTTACTCGACAGATCGGGGGCGAATTCAGTACTTC
>TRBD1|TRBV20-1|12|TRBJ2-1|.
CSANNRGNEQFF
TGCAGTGCGAACAACAGGGGAAATGAGCAGTTCTTC
>.|TRBV10-3|11|TRBJ2-1|.
CATTRNNEQFF
TGTGCCACCACTAGAAACAATGAGCAGTTCTTC
>TRBD1|TRBV20-1|15|TRBJ1-1|.
CSATGTGGSDAEAFF
TGCAGTGCTACCGGGACAGGGGGCTCGGACGCTGAAGCTTTCTTT
>TRBD2|TRBV6-5|16|TRBJ2-3|.
CASRPTSGANTDTQYF
TGTGCCAGCAGACCAACTAGCGGGGCGAACACAGATACGCAGTATTTT
>.|TRBV4-3|18|TRBJ2-3|.
CASSQDRAGGERADTQYF
TGCGCCAGCAGCCAAGATCGGGCGGGCGGGGAGAGGGCAGATACGCAGTATTTT
>TRBD1|TRBV12-3/TRBV12-4|15|TRBJ2-7|.
CASSPSGGQGNEQYF
TGTGCCAGCAGTCCCTCGGGCGGACAGGGAAATGAGCAGTACTTC
>TRBD2|TRBV6-6|15|TRBJ2-7|few
CASSSLLAGGYEQYF
TGTGCCAGCAGTTCCCTACTAGCGGGGGGCTACGAGCAGTACTTC
>.|TRBV20-1|13|TRBJ1-5|.
CSVSRPIGKPQHF
TGCAGTGTTAGTAGGCCAATCGGCAAGCCCCAGCATTTT
>.|TRBV20-1|15|TRBJ2-7|.
CSARPRTAATYEQYF
TGCAGTGCTAGACCGCGGACAGCCGCAACCTACGAGCAGTACTTC
>.|TRBV12-3/TRBV12-4|14|TRBJ2-4|.
CASSFTGAKNIQYF
TGTGCCAGCAGTTTTACAGGAGCCAAAAACATTCAGTACTTC
>.|TRBV20-1|12|TRBJ2-5|few
CSARSWGETQYF
TGCAGTGCTAGGAGTTGGGGGGAGACCCAGTACTTC
>.|TRBV9|15|TRBJ1-4|.
CASSVVGADDEKLFF
TGTGCCAGCAGCGTAGTGGGGGCCGACGATGAAAAACTGTTTTTT
>.|TRBV5-1|15|TRBJ2-5|.
CASSLGSRKQETQYF
TGCGCCAGCAGCTTGGGGTCACGCAAACAAGAGACCCAGTACTTC
>.|TRBV2|14|TRBJ2-1|.
CASSERGSSLGQFF
TGTGCCAGCAGTGAAAGGGGAAGCTCTTTAGGGCAGTTCTTC
>.|TRBV7-2|18|TRBJ2-2|.
CASSLDLGTAANTGELFF
TGTGCCAGCAGCTTAGATTTAGGGACGGCTGCGAACACCGGGGAGCTGTTTTTT
>TRBD2|TRBV20-1|18|TRBJ2-1|.
CSASFGLAGLFSYNEQFF
TGCAGTGCTAGTTTCGGGCTAGCGGGACTGTTCTCCTACAATGAGCAGTTCTTC
>TRBD1|TRBV6-1|16|TRBJ1-2|once
CASSEVATGGNYGYTF
TGTGCCAGCAGTGAAGTTGCGACAGGGGGGAACTATGGCTACACCTTC
>.|TRBV7-9|14|TRBJ2-5|.
CASSPQGLQETQYF
TGTGCCAGCAGCCCTCAGGGTCTTCAAGAGACCCAGTACTTC
>TRBD1|TRBV7-9|17|TRBJ1-4|.
CASSLWTGGRANEKLFF
TGTGCCAGCAGCTTGTGGACAGGGGGCAGAGCTAATGAAAAACTGTTTTTT
>TRBD1|TRBV29-1|14|TRBJ2-3|once
CSVEKDRGTDTQYF
TGCAGCGTTGAAAAGGACAGGGGCACAGATACGCAGTATTTT
>TRBD2|TRBV29-1|15|TRBJ2-1|.
CSLRGASGSLDEQFF
TGCAGCCTCAGAGGGGCTAGCGGGAGTTTAGATGAGCAGTTCTTC
>.|TRBV10-3|11|TRBJ2-7|few
CAISENDEQYF
TGTGCCATCAGTGAGAACGACGAGCAGTACTTC
>.|TRBV4-2|16|TRBJ2-6|.
CASSQVGETGANVLTF
TGTGCCAGCAGCCAAGTAGGGGAAACTGGGGCCAACGTCCTGACTTTC
>.|TRBV4-2|15|TRBJ1-2|once
CASSQDLGNNYGCTF
TGTGCCAGCAGCCAAGATCTGGGAAACAACTATGGCTGCACCTTC
>TRBD1|TRBV12-5|14|TRBJ1-1|.
CASGLVQGGAEAFF
TGTGCTAGTGGTTTGGTACAGGGGGGCGCTGAAGCTTTCTTT
>TRBD1|TRBV4-1|18|TRBJ2-1|few
CASSQERVRTGARNEQFF
TGCGCCAGCAGCCAAGAAAGGGTGCGGACAGGGGCCAGGAATGAGCAGTTCTTC
>.|TRBV2|11|TRBJ2-7|few
CASSYLGEQYF
TGTGCCAGCAGTTACTTGGGGGAGCAGTACTTC
>.|TRBV14|14|TRBJ1-4|.
CASSLSLFGEKLFF
TGTGCCAGCAGCCTGTCCCTTTTCGGCGAAAAACTGTTTTTT
>.|TRBV29-1|13|TRBJ2-2|few
CSVPRWNTGELFF
TGCAGCGTGCCCAGATGGAACACCGGGGAGCTGTTTTTT
>.|TRBV2|14|TRBJ2-1|.
CATGGVTVYNEQFF
TGTGCCACAGGAGGGGTGACAGTCTACAATGAGCAGTTCTTC
>TRBD1|TRBV4-1|15|TRBJ2-3|.
CASSLTGASTDTQYF
TGCGCCAGCAGTCTAACAGGGGCGAGCACAGATACGCAGTATTTT
>TRBD2|TRBV4-1|16|TRBJ2-3|few
CASSPTTSGRTDTQYF
TGCGCCAGCAGCCCAACGACTAGCGGACGCACAGATACGCAGTATTTT
>.|TRBV7-2|15|TRBJ2-1|.
CASRLGGGRLNEQFF
TGTGCCAGCAGATTGGGGGGGGGGCGCTTAAATGAGCAGTTCTTC
>.|TRBV29-1|15|TRBJ2-3|.
CSVEGDITSTDTQYF
TGCAGCGTTGAAGGGGACATCACTAGCACAGATACGCAGTATTTT
>.|TRBV7-8|14|TRBJ1-1|few
CASSLVAGGAEAFF
TGTGCCAGCAGCTTAGTCGCCGGTGGGGCTGAAGCTTTCTTT
>TRBD1|TRBV12-3/TRBV12-4|14|TRBJ1-6|few
CASSLGDRGSPLHF
TGTGCCAGCAGTTTGGGGGACAGGGGCTCACCCCTCCACTTT